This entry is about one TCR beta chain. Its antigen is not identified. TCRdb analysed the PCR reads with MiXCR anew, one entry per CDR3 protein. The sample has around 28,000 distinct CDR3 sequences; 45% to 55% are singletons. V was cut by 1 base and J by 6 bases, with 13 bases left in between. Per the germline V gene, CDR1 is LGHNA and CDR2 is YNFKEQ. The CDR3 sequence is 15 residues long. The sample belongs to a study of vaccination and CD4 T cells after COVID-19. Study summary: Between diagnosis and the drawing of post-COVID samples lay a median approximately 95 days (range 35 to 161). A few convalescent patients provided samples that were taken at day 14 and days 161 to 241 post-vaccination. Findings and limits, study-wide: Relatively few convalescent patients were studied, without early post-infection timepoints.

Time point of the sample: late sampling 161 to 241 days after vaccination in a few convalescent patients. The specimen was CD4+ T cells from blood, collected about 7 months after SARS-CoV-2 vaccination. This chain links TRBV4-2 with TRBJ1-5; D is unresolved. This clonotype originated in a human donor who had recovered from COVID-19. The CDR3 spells CASSQVEPPGQPQHF. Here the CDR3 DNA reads TGTGCCAGCAGCCAAGTAGAACCTCCCGGTCAGCCCCAGCATTTT.